Detailed here is one T cell receptor (beta chain). Its antigen is currently unknown. This CDR3 comprises 13 residues. The ends lost 10 bases at V and 1 base at J; junction bases unmatched: 6. In germline, CDR1 is ENHRY, CDR2 SYGVKD. The data originate from a study of chemoradiotherapy in HPV16-positive cancers. The overall study: Candidate HPV-specific clones and shared TCR motifs came from a couple of HPV16-positive patients. Study-level results: Non-HPV-specific T cells did not expand in tumors during treatment, whereas candidate HPV-specific clones and E7-related motifs did.

TCRdb keeps only in-frame clones here, not all; method: immunoSEQ multiplex PCR. The sample yields about 32,000 clones, about 87% seen once. The sample was blood, taken from a patient who underwent chemoradiotherapy. The clonotype was recovered from a human donor with HPV-associated anogenital cancer. The chain links TRBV10-3 to TRBJ1-1; the match to TRBD1 covers 7 bases. The CDR3 DNA reads as TGTGCCACACGGCAGGGGGAGAACACTGAAGCTTTCTTT. It yields the protein CATRQGENTEAFF.